The 20 T cell receptor beta chains below all came from one sample that was sequenced in a study of regulatory T cells in long-lasting Graves disease. Arm-PCR of CDR3 regions with iRepertoire HTBI primers generated TCR beta libraries. TCRdb recomputed calls from the multiplex PCR reads with MiXCR, one row per CDR3 protein. Altogether a few hundred thousand distinct CDR3 sequences are present, roughly a quarter being singletons, with the ten largest covering approximately 25%. Described time point: persistent/refractory GD, antithyroid drugs over 5 years with positive TRAb. Isolated PBMC RNA provided the starting material for the TCR library. The sample consisted of peripheral blood mononuclear cells (PBMCs), taken when the disease was refractory, from a patient treated with antithyroid drugs. The receptor set was obtained from a female donor with Graves disease.

Many counts were recorded for this clonotype. The J gene is TRBJ2-7, the V gene TRBV7-2; 7 bases are a match to TRBD2. From germline, CDR1 is SGHTA and CDR2 FQGNSA. After removal of 2 bases from V and 5 bases from J, the junction contained 6 bases not matched to a gene. The CDR3 sequence is 14 residues long. The CDR3, as DNA: TGTGCCAGCAGCTTAAGTCGGGAGGCTCACGAGCAGTACTTC. Residues: CASSLSREAHEQYF.

The genes are TRBV6-2 or TRBV6-3 and TRBJ2-5; TRBD2 might be the D (6 bases). The ends were cut back, 9 bases at V and 4 bases at J, with 21 bases in the middle. Germline V gene lookup returns CDR1 MNHEY and CDR2 SVGEGT. This CDR3 has 15 amino acids. As DNA, the CDR3 is TGTGCCAGTGGGGGACTGGTGGGGTTTGGAGAGACCCAGTACTTC. It yields the protein CASGGLVGFGETQYF.

The rearrangement links TRBV29-1 to TRBJ2-5, with 13 bases fitting TRBD2. CDR1 is SQVTM, CDR2 ANQGSEA, per germline. The CDR3 runs 16 residues. After removal of 4 bases from V and 5 bases from J, the junction contained 10 bases not matched to a gene. CDR3 bases: TGCAGCGTTGTAAAACTAGCGGGAGGGCTGGGGGAGACCCAGTACTTC. Protein: CSVVKLAGGLGETQYF.

This clonotype has only a few counts. The V gene is TRBV2, the J gene TRBJ2-7; 7 bases match TRBD2. Germline V CDR1 and CDR2: SNHLY, FYNNEI. J gave up 7 bases and V 4 bases, and 16 bases lay outside the gene matches. This CDR3 comprises 16 residues. CDR3: CASSAAAGAVLREQYF. In nucleotides, the CDR3 is TGTGCCAGCAGTGCTGCGGCGGGAGCCGTCCTACGAGAGCAGTACTTC.

The chain has TRBV7-2 and TRBJ2-3; no firm D call. V was cut by 4 bases and J by 1 base, with 6 bases left in between. The CDR3 loop spans 13 amino acids. The germline V gene encodes CDR1 SGHTA and CDR2 FQGNSA. The CDR3 loop is CASSYPGTDTQYF. CDR3 in DNA: TGTGCCAGCAGCTACCCCGGCACAGATACGCAGTATTTT.

This clonotype was counted only a few times. The chain carries TRBV15 and TRBJ2-5; D unclear. The CDR3 is 15 residues long. In germline, CDR1 is LNHNV, CDR2 YYDKDF (reference sequence). The germline V and J ends were trimmed by 3 bases and 4 bases, with 15 bases remaining between them. Written as DNA, the CDR3 is TGTGCCACCAGCAGGAGTTTGGACGAGTTAGAGACCCAGTACTTC. This translates into CATSRSLDELETQYF.

A note on this clonotype: This may be a read error, as it is one base from a much larger clone. The J gene is TRBJ2-1, the V gene TRBV24-1, with 8 bases that match TRBD1. CDR1 is KGHDR, CDR2 SFDVKD, per germline. V lost 2 bases and J lost 1; bases outside the gene matches: 6. The CDR3 has 17 residues. CDR3 sequence reads: CATSDSHDRGSYNEQFF. CDR3 nucleotide sequence: TGTGCCACCAGTGATTCCCACGACAGGGGATCCTACAATGAGCAGTTCTTC.

The V and J genes are TRBV6-9 and TRBJ2-7, with D possibly being TRBD2 (7 bases). V was trimmed by 4 bases and J by 0 bases, leaving 16 bases between them. The CDR3 consists of 16 residues. In germline, CDR1 is MNHGY, CDR2 SVAAGI. The CDR3 DNA reads TGTGCCAGCAGTTCCCCCAGGGCGGGGGCCTCCTACGAGCAGTACTTC. It encodes CASSSPRAGASYEQYF.

The rearrangement links TRBV5-1 to TRBJ1-1; no clear D gene. In germline, CDR1 is SGHRS, CDR2 YFSETQ. CDR3 size: 14 residues. Trimming removed 5 bases from V and 1 base from J, with 12 bases in between. As DNA, the CDR3 is TGCGCCAGCAGACCCGGACTCCAGAACACTGAAGCTTTCTTT. This gives the protein CASRPGLQNTEAFF.

This clonotype turned up a few times. The V and J genes are TRBV29-1 and TRBJ2-1; 9 bases agree with TRBD2. V lost 0 bases to trimming and J lost 6 bases; unmatched junction nucleotides: 9. Germline assignment: CDR1 SQVTM and CDR2 ANQGSEA. The CDR3 is made up of 16 amino acids. For the CDR3, the DNA is TGCAGCGTTGAAGACCGAGGGCTAGCGGGACTCAATGAGCAGTTCTTC. Translating it yields CSVEDRGLAGLNEQFF.

The genes are TRBV28 and TRBJ2-2; D unresolved. V dropped 3 bases and J dropped 2 bases, with 10 bases sitting between them. The CDR3 contains 15 residues. From germline, CDR1 is MDHEN and CDR2 SYDVKM. CDR3 protein: CASSFQATNTGELFF. The CDR3 nucleotides are TGTGCCAGCAGTTTCCAGGCTACAAACACCGGGGAGCTGTTTTTT.

This clonotype appeared a few times. CDR3 sequence (DNA): TGTGCCAGCAGTTCCATAGCGGGAAACTACGAGCAGTACTTC. Translation gives CASSSIAGNYEQYF. The chain recombines TRBV6-2 or TRBV6-3 with TRBJ2-7; TRBD2 agrees at 8 bases. J gave up 3 bases and V 4 bases, and 5 bases lay outside the gene matches. This CDR3 has 14 amino acids. Germline CDR1 and CDR2: MNHEY and SVGEGT.

V gene TRBV7-3 combines with J gene TRBJ1-5; a weak D match, TRBD1 (6 bases). Germline CDR1 reads SGHTA; CDR2 reads FQGTGA. This CDR3 has 13 residues. V lost 6 bases to trimming and J lost 7 bases, with 13 bases between them. The CDR3 DNA is TGTGCCAGCAGTCCTACAGGGAAACAGCCCCAGCATTTT. Translating gives CASSPTGKQPQHF.

Only a few counts were recorded for this clonotype. The chain carries TRBV27 and TRBJ1-2, with a weak D call TRBD1 (6 bases). The CDR3 is 16 residues long. The germline CDR1 and CDR2 sequences are MNHEY and SMNVEV (reference sequence). V was clipped by 2 bases and J by 2 bases, with 15 bases between them. The CDR3 region is CASSLTWGGTNYGYTF. As DNA, the CDR3 is TGTGCCAGCAGTTTAACGTGGGGGGGCACCAACTATGGCTACACCTTC.

The V and J genes are TRBV10-3 and TRBJ1-1; no definite D call. Germline values: CDR1 ENHRY, CDR2 SYGVKD. The length of the CDR3 is 17 residues. V was cut by 0 bases and J by 1 base, with 15 bases left in between. CDR3 bases: TGTGCCATCAGTGAGTCGTCGCAGGACGCTGGGAACACTGAAGCTTTCTTT. Its protein product is CAISESSQDAGNTEAFF.

This rearrangement joins TRBV18 to TRBJ1-3; D might be TRBD1 (6 bases). Germline V gene data show CDR1 as KGHSH and CDR2 as LQKENI. There are 14 residues in the CDR3. The V end lost 0 bases, the J end lost 4 bases, and 7 bases lay between the germline ends. The CDR3 DNA is TGTGCCAGCTCACCACCACAGGGCGGAAACACCATATATTTT. This gives the protein CASSPPQGGNTIYF.

The chain couples TRBV6-1 to TRBJ2-7; 8 positions agree with TRBD1. The CDR3 runs to 16 residues. V lost 5 bases and J lost 3; bases outside the gene matches: 12. Germline V CDR1 and CDR2: MNHNS, SASEGT. CDR3: CASSKPGQAPLYEQYF. DNA of the CDR3: TGTGCCAGCAGTAAGCCGGGACAGGCGCCGCTCTACGAGCAGTACTTC.

The CDR3 region has the DNA TGCGCCAGCAGCTGGACCGCCGGTGCGAACACTGAAGCTTTCTTT. Amino acids: CASSWTAGANTEAFF. This sequence joins TRBV5-1 and TRBJ1-1; D gene unclear. Germline CDR1 reads SGHRS; CDR2 reads YFSETQ. This CDR3 region has 15 residues. Trimming pared 3 bases from V and 1 base from J, leaving 13 bases between.

The V and J genes are TRBV29-1 and TRBJ1-2; 7 nucleotides match TRBD1. The CDR3 has 14 amino acids. Losses at the gene ends were 6 bases for V and 0 bases for J; bases not matched to a gene: 7. The germline V gene has CDR1 SQVTM and CDR2 ANQGSEA. The CDR3 bases are TGCAGCGTCCCAACAGGGGAGACTAACTATGGCTACACCTTC. Protein: CSVPTGETNYGYTF.

This clonotype was detected many times. This chain links TRBV2 with TRBJ1-2; TRBD1 matches at 9 bases. CDR3 length: 14 amino acids. V lost 5 bases and J lost 4; bases outside the gene matches: 5. Germline V gene data show CDR1 as SNHLY and CDR2 as FYNNEI. CDR3 in amino acids: CASSRDRDSYGYTF. The CDR3 DNA is TGTGCCAGCAGTCGGGACAGGGATTCCTATGGCTACACCTTC.